One and the same sample provided the 20 T cell receptor beta chains below, sequenced in a study of cytomegalovirus exposure and HLA in healthy donors. The PCR was carried out with 60 Vbeta primers and 13 Jbeta primers. Clones were sequenced by immunoSEQ multiplex PCR, and TCRdb holds only the in-frame ones, with some missing. The sample yields 150,000 to 200,000 clones, roughly 90% seen once. Material for sequencing was PBMCs. The source is a woman between 18 and 29 years old in good health and CMV-seronegative.

CDR3 sequence reads: CASSSQAEFTDTQYF. The DNA of the CDR3 is TGTGCCAGCAGTTCCCAAGCGGAATTCACAGATACGCAGTATTTT. The J gene is TRBJ2-3, the V gene TRBV27; D possibly corresponds to TRBD2 (5 bases). Trimming stripped 4 bases from V and 2 bases from J, with 13 bases between. There are 15 residues in the CDR3. Germline CDR1 is MNHEY and CDR2 is SMNVEV (reference sequence).

The gene calls are TRBV28 and TRBJ2-7; 12 nucleotides agree with TRBD2. V gave up 5 bases and J gave up 2 bases; unmatched junction bases: 13. The CDR3 has 18 residues. CDR1 and CDR2 from the germline V gene are MDHEN and SYDVKM. CDR3: CASSPPTLAGGSAYEQYF. CDR3 in DNA: TGTGCCAGCAGTCCCCCGACACTAGCGGGGGGCAGTGCCTACGAGCAGTACTTC.

The V gene is TRBV19, the J gene TRBJ1-1, with 7 bases that match TRBD1. The junction had 10 bases not matched to a gene; V was cut back by 10 bases and J by 2 bases. Germline CDR1 LNHDA, CDR2 SQIVND (reference sequence). The CDR3 runs 14 residues. The CDR3 loop reads CATLGGQINTEAFF. CDR3 nucleotide sequence: TGTGCCACCCTCGGGGGACAGATCAACACTGAAGCTTTCTTT.

The table lists this clone with a few counts. The chain links TRBV10-1 to TRBJ1-5; D might be TRBD1 (5 bases). This CDR3 comprises 16 residues. The ends were cut back, 3 bases at V and 6 bases at J, with 18 bases in the middle. Germline CDR1 is WNHNN and CDR2 is SYGVQD (reference sequence). CDR3 region: CASSDPHRFQSQPQHF. The DNA of the CDR3 is TGCGCCAGCAGTGACCCCCACAGGTTCCAAAGTCAGCCCCAGCATTTT.

J is TRBJ1-1 and V is TRBV18; TRBD1 is a possible D gene (6 bases). CDR1 is KGHSH, CDR2 LQKENI, per germline. V lost 5 bases and J 6 bases, leaving 13 bases between the germline ends. This CDR3 comprises 13 residues. The DNA of the CDR3 is TGTGCCAGCTCAACACAGGGAGTCGCTGAAGCTTTCTTT. Protein product: CASSTQGVAEAFF.

The chain carries TRBV6-1 and TRBJ2-1; TRBD1 is a possible D gene (5 bases). Germline lookup yields CDR1 MNHNS and CDR2 SASEGT. The CDR3 extends over 13 amino acids. With 5 bases removed from V and 6 bases from J, the gap between germline ends came to 11 bases. The CDR3 reads CASSPRQINEQFF. The CDR3 region has the DNA TGTGCCAGCAGTCCGAGACAGATCAATGAGCAGTTCTTC.

The V and J genes are TRBV30 and TRBJ2-7; possible D gene TRBD1, 6 bases. In germline, CDR1 is GTSNPN, CDR2 SVGIG (reference sequence). The CDR3 length is 15 residues. With 2 bases removed from V and 7 bases from J, the gap between germline ends came to 21 bases. For the CDR3, the DNA is TGTGCCTGGAGTTCGTTCGGCCAGGGGTTAAGGGAGCAGTACTTC. As protein: CAWSSFGQGLREQYF.

The chain carries TRBV19 and TRBJ2-5; 11 positions match TRBD1. V gave up 4 bases and J gave up 5 bases; unmatched junction bases: 3. Looked up from germline, CDR1 is LNHDA and CDR2 is SQIVND (reference sequence). The CDR3 is 14 amino acids. The DNA for the CDR3 is TGTGCCAGTAGTAAGGACAGGGGGCGGGAGACCCAGTACTTC. This encodes CASSKDRGRETQYF.

The chain recombines TRBV20-1 with TRBJ2-1, with D possibly being TRBD1 (5 bases). Germline V gene sequence: CDR1 DFQATT, CDR2 SNEGSKA (reference sequence). The V gene lost 5 bases and the J gene lost 9 bases, with 11 bases spanning the gap. CDR3 length: 11 amino acids. As DNA, the CDR3 is TGCAGTGCTGGGGCGTCCCGTGAGCAGTTCTTC. Translating gives CSAGASREQFF.

The chain joins TRBV5-1 to TRBJ2-2; 7 nucleotides line up with TRBD2. The CDR3 is 15 residues long. Germline V gene lookup returns CDR1 SGHRS and CDR2 YFSETQ. Trimming took 3 bases from V and 4 from J; bases not matched to a gene: 6. The CDR3 loop reads CASSSSSGPTGELFF. The CDR3 region has the DNA TGCGCCAGCAGCTCGTCTAGCGGACCCACCGGGGAGCTGTTTTTT.

The V and J genes are TRBV15 and TRBJ2-5; D perhaps matches TRBD1 (5 bases). The CDR3 extends over 14 amino acids. The germline V and J ends were trimmed by 0 bases and 4 bases, with 9 bases remaining between them. Germline CDR1 and CDR2: LNHNV and YYDKDF (reference sequence). CDR3 amino acids: CATSREGVGETQYF. The DNA of the CDR3 is TGTGCCACCAGCAGAGAAGGGGTCGGAGAGACCCAGTACTTC.

This chain connects TRBV7-2 to TRBJ2-7; possibly TRBD1 for D (5 bases). This CDR3 comprises 15 residues. The germline gives CDR1 SGHTA, CDR2 FQGNSA. V was cut by 3 bases and J by 2 bases, with 14 bases left in between. The CDR3 reads CASSLVVAGPYEQYF. For the CDR3, the DNA is TGTGCCAGCAGCTTGGTGGTGGCAGGGCCCTACGAGCAGTACTTC. The full variable domain, rest sourced from reference TRBV7-2 and TRBJ2-7, is GAGVSQSPSNKVTEKGKDVELRCDPISGHTALYWYRQSLGQGLEFLIYFQGNSAPDKSGLPSDRFSAERTGGSVSTLTIQRTQQEDSAVYLCASSLVVAGPYEQYFGPGTRLTVT.

V is TRBV7-9 and J is TRBJ2-1; 14 nucleotides align to TRBD2. The germline V gene has CDR1 SEHNR and CDR2 FQNEAQ (reference sequence). This CDR3 comprises 18 residues. V lost 4 bases to trimming and J lost 4 bases; unmatched junction nucleotides: 9. The DNA of the CDR3 is TGTGCCAGCAGCTCGGGACTAGCGGGAGCGGGGAGGTACAATGAGCAGTTCTTC. It is translated as CASSSGLAGAGRYNEQFF.

The chain has TRBV4-1 and TRBJ2-2, with TRBD2 as a possible D gene (7 bases). CDR1 and CDR2 from the germline V gene are MGHRA and YSYEKL. Trimming cost V 2 bases and J 6 bases, with 25 bases left between them. There are 19 residues in the CDR3. The CDR3 sequence: CASSQLGISGGLLAGELFF. In DNA form, the CDR3 reads TGCGCCAGCAGCCAATTGGGAATATCGGGGGGCTTACTTGCCGGGGAGCTGTTTTTT.

This clone has just one count. The rearrangement uses TRBV25-1 and TRBJ1-2, with D tentatively TRBD1 (5 bases). The CDR3 totals 14 residues. The germline V gene has CDR1 MGHDK and CDR2 SYGVNS. Trimming took 7 bases from V and 3 from J, leaving 15 bases between them. The CDR3 DNA reads as TGTGCCAGCATGGGGTCGGGACTCCACTATGGCTACACCTTC. Translating gives CASMGSGLHYGYTF.

V gene TRBV27 combines with J gene TRBJ1-5; 10 positions agree with TRBD1. Germline CDR1 reads MNHEY; CDR2 reads SMNVEV (reference sequence). This CDR3 region has 16 residues. V trimming: 5 bases; J trimming: 11 bases; junction bases outside the gene matches: 15. The CDR3 reads CASSPISPGTGAAQHF. CDR3 nucleotides: TGTGCCAGCAGTCCTATAAGTCCCGGGACAGGGGCGGCCCAGCATTTT.

The chain is built from TRBV5-1 and TRBJ2-3; 15 nucleotides line up with TRBD2. This CDR3 has 17 amino acids. V lost 0 bases to trimming and J lost 1 base; unmatched junction nucleotides: 0. Germline CDR1 and CDR2: SGHRS and YFSETQ. As DNA, the CDR3 is TGCGCCAGCAGCTTGGGGACTAGCGGGAGGGGCACAGATACGCAGTATTTT. Translation gives CASSLGTSGRGTDTQYF.

The chain links TRBV30 to TRBJ2-5, with D tentatively TRBD2 (7 bases). The ends were cut back, 5 bases at V and 5 bases at J, with 9 bases in the middle. Germline CDR1 and CDR2: GTSNPN and SVGIG (reference sequence). This CDR3 comprises 11 residues. This CDR3 is CAWRGAETQYF. CDR3 DNA: TGTGCCTGGCGGGGGGCCGAGACCCAGTACTTC.

V usage is TRBV28 and J usage is TRBJ1-2; D gene ambiguous. Per the germline V gene, CDR1 is MDHEN and CDR2 is SYDVKM. V lost 6 bases and J lost 1, with 15 bases in between. The length of the CDR3 is 15 residues. CDR3 protein: CASSFLAAGNYGYTF. The CDR3 coding sequence is TGTGCCAGCAGCTTTTTAGCTGCCGGTAACTATGGCTACACCTTC.

V usage is TRBV2 and J usage is TRBJ2-3; D is possibly TRBD2 (5 bases). Trimming took 4 bases from V and 2 from J, leaving 13 bases between them. Germline V gene sequence: CDR1 SNHLY, CDR2 FYNNEI. The length of the CDR3 is 15 residues. The DNA for the CDR3 is TGTGCCAGCAGTGCGAGAGGGCCCGACACAGATACGCAGTATTTT. This sequence encodes CASSARGPDTDTQYF. Using reference TRBV2 and TRBJ2-3 for the parts outside the CDR3, the full variable domain is EPEVTQTPSHQVTQMGQEVILRCVPISNHLYFYWYRQILGQKVEFLVSFYNNEISEKSEIFDDQFSVERPDGSNFTLKIRSTKLEDSAMYFCASSARGPDTDTQYFGPGTRLTVL.